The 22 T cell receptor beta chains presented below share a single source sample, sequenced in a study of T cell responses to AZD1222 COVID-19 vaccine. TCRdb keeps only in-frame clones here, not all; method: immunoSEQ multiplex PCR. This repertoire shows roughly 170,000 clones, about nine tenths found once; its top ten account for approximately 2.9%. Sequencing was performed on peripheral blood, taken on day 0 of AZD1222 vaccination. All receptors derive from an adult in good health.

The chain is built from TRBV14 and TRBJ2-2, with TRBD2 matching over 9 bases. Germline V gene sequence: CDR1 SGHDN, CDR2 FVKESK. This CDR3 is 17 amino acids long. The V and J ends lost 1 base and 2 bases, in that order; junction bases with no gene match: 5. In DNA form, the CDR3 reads TGTGCCAGCAGCCAAGTAGCGGGGGCCTATAACACCGGGGAGCTGTTTTTT. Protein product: CASSQVAGAYNTGELFF. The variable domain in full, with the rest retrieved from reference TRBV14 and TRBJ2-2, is EAGVTQFPSHSVIEKGQTVTLRCDPISGHDNLYWYRRVMGKEIKFLLHFVKESKQDESGMPNNRFLAERTGGTYSTLKVQPAELEDSGVYFCASSQVAGAYNTGELFFGEGSRLTVL.

The CDR3 bases are TGTGCCAGCAGCTTATGGGCAGGGGGTAATGAAAAACTGTTTTTT. The encoded protein is CASSLWAGGNEKLFF. The chain is built from TRBV7-9 and TRBJ1-4, with TRBD1 matching 7 bases. The junction had 4 bases not matched to a gene; V was cut back by 2 bases and J by 4 bases. Per germline, CDR1 SEHNR and CDR2 FQNEAQ (reference sequence). CDR3 length: 15 residues.

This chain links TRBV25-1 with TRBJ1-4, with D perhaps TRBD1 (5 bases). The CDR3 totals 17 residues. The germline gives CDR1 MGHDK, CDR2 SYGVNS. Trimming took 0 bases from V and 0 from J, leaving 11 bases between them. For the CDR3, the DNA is TGTGCCAGCAGTGAATACGTAGGGGTCGCAACTAATGAAAAACTGTTTTTT. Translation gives CASSEYVGVATNEKLFF. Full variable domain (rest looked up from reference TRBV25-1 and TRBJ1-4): EADIYQTPRYLVIGTGKKITLECSQTMGHDKMYWYQQDPGMELHLIHYSYGVNSTEKGDLSSESTVSRIRTEHFPLTLESARPSHTSQYLCASSEYVGVATNEKLFFGSGTQLSVL.

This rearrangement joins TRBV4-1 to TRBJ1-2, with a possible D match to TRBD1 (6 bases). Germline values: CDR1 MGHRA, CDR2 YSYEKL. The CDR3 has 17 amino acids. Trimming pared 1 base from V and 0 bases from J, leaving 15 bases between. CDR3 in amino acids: CASSQVGGAGANYGYTF. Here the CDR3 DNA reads TGCGCCAGCAGCCAAGTAGGGGGGGCAGGGGCTAACTATGGCTACACCTTC.

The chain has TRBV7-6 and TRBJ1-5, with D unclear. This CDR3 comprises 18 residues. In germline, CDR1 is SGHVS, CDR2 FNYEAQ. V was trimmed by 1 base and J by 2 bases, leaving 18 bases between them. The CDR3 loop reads CASSLGPGVGTGNQPQHF. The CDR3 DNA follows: TGTGCCAGCAGCTTAGGACCTGGGGTGGGTACTGGCAATCAGCCCCAGCATTTT.

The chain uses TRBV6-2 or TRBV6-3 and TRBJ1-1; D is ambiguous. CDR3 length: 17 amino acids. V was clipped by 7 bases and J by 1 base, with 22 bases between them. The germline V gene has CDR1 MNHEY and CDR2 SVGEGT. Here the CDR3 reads CASNPAPTPGKNTEAFF. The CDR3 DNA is TGTGCCAGCAACCCAGCACCCACCCCGGGCAAGAACACTGAAGCTTTCTTT.

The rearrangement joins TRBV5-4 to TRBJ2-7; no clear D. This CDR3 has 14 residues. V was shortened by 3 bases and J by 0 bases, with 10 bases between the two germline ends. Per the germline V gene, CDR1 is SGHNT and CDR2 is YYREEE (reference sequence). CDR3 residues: CASSSRDVSYEQYF. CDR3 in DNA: TGTGCCAGCAGCTCAAGAGACGTCTCCTACGAGCAGTACTTC. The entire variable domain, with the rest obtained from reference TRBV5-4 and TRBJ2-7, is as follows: ETGVTQSPTHLIKTRGQQVTLRCSSQSGHNTVSWYQQALGQGPQFIFQYYREEENGRGNFPPRFSGLQFPNYSSELNVNALELDDSALYLCASSSRDVSYEQYFGPGTRLTVT.

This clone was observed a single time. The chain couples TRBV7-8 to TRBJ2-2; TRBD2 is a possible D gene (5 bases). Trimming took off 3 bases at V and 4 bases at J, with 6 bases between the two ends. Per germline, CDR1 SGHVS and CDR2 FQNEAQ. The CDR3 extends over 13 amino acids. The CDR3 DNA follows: TGTGCCAGCAGCTTCCGGGGCACCGGGGAGCTGTTTTTT. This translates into CASSFRGTGELFF.

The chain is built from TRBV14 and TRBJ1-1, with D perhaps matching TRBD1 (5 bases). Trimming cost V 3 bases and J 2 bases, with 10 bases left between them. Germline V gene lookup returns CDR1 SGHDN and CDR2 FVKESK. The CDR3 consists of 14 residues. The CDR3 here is CASSQRQINTEAFF. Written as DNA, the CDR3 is TGTGCCAGCAGCCAGAGACAGATCAACACTGAAGCTTTCTTT.

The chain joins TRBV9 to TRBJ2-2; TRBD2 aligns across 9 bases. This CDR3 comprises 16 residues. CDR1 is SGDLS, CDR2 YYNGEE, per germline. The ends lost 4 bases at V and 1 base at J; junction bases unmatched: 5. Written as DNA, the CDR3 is TGTGCCAGCAGCCTGGTAGCGGGGGAGAACACCGGGGAGCTGTTTTTT. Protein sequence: CASSLVAGENTGELFF.

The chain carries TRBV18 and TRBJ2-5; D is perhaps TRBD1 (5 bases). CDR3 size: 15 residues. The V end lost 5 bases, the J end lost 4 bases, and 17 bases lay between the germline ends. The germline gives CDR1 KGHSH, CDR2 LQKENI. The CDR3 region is CASSASRQKGETQYF. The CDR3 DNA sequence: TGTGCCAGCTCAGCAAGTAGACAGAAGGGAGAGACCCAGTACTTC.

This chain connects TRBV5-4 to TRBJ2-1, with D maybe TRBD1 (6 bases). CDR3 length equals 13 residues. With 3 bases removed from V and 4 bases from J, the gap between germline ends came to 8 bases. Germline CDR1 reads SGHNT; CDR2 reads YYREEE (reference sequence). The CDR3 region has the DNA TGTGCCAGCAGCTCCAGGGGATACAATGAGCAGTTCTTC. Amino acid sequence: CASSSRGYNEQFF.

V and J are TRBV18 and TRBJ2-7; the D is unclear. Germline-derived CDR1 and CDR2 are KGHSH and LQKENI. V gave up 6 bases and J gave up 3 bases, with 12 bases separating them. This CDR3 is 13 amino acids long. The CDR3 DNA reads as TGTGCCAGCTCCACGAAGTCCGACTACGAGCAGTACTTC. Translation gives CASSTKSDYEQYF.

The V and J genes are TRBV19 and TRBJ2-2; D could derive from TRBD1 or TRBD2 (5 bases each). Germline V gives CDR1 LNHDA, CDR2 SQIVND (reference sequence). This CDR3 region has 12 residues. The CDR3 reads CAARGVTGELFF. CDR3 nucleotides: TGTGCTGCGAGGGGCGTCACCGGGGAGCTGTTTTTT.

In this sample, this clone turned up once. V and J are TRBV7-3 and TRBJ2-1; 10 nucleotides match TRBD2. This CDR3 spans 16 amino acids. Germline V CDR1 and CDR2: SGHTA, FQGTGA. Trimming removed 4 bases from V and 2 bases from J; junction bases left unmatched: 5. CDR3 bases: TGTGCCAGCAGCTCTACCGGGACTAGCGCCTACAATGAGCAGTTCTTC. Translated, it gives CASSSTGTSAYNEQFF.

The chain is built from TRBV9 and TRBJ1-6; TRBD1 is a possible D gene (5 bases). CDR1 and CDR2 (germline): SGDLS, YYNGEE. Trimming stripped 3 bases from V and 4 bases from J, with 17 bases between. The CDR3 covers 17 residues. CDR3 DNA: TGTGCCAGCAGCGCCAATACGGGGGATTCATATAATTCACCCCTCCACTTT. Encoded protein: CASSANTGDSYNSPLHF. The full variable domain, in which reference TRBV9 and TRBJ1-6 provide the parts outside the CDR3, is DSGVTQTPKHLITATGQRVTLRCSPRSGDLSVYWYQQSLDQGLQFLIQYYNGEERAKGNILERFSAQQFPDLHSELNLSSLELGDSALYFCASSANTGDSYNSPLHFGNGTRLTVT.

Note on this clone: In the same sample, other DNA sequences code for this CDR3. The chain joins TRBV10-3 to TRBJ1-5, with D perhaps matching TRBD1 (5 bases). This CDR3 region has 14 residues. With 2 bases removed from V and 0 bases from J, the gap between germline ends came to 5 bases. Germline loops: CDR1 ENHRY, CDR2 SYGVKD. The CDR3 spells CAISERGSNQPQHF. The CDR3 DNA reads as TGTGCCATCAGTGAGAGGGGTAGCAATCAGCCCCAGCATTTT.

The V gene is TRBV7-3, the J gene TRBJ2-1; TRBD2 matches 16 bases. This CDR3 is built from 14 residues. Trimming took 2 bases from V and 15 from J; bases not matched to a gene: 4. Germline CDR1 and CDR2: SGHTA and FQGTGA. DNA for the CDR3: TGTGCCAGCAGCTTAGGGACTAGCGGGGGGGCATGGTTCTTC. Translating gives CASSLGTSGGAWFF.

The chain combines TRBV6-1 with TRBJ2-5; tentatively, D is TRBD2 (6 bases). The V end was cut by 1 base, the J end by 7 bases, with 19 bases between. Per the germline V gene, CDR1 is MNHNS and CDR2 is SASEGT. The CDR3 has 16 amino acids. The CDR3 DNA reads TGTGCCAGCAGTGAAGAAAGGCAGCGGAGGGGCGGGACCCAGTACTTC. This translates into CASSEERQRRGGTQYF.

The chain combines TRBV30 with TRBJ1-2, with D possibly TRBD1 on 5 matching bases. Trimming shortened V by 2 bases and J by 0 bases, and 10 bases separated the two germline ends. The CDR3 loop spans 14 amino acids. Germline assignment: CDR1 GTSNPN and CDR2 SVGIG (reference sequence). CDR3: CAWSLVGANYGYTF. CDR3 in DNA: TGTGCCTGGAGTCTGGTAGGGGCTAACTATGGCTACACCTTC.

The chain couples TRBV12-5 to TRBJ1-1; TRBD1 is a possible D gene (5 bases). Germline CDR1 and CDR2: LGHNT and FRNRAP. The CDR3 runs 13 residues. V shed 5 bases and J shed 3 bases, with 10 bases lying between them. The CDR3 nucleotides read TGTGCTAGTGGTAGCCTGGGGGACACTGAAGCTTTCTTT. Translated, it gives CASGSLGDTEAFF.

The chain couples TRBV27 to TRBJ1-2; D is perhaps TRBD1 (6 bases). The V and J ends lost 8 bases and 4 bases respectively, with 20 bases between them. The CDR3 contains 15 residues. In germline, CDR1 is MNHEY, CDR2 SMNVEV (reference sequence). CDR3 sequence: CASVYRVGGAYGYTF. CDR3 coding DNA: TGTGCCAGCGTATACAGGGTGGGGGGAGCCTATGGCTACACCTTC.